The rows below give T cell receptor beta chains drawn from one sample of a study of T cell repertoires in cytomegalovirus infection. TCRdb reanalysed the reads using MiXCR and keeps one entry per CDR3 protein. Of about 310,000 distinct CDR3 sequences listed, around 25% were seen once; the top ten hold 10% to 15%. These receptors have no known antigen. The source material was cultured PBMCs, sampled from culture after CMV antigen stimulation. Source of these receptors: a human donor in good health (CMV status not recorded). Some clones in this sample may be carry-over from other donors' samples. CDR3s include the opening cysteine and the closing phenylalanine or tryptophan. A D gene is named only where the DNA matches it firmly. Clone size is stated in some rows and not others, as once, few, many or a class when expanded.

v_gene	d_gene	j_gene	abundance	CDR3nt	CDR3aa
TRBV7-6	.	TRBJ2-1	few	TGTGCCAGCAGCTTAATCCGGGACTACAATGAGCAGTTCTTC	CASSLIRDYNEQFF
TRBV7-8	.	TRBJ2-3	.	TGTGCCAGCAGCCGGGGAGTGGATACGCAGTATTTT	CASSRGVDTQYF
TRBV7-9	TRBD2	TRBJ2-2	few	TGTGCCAGCAGCGGGAGCGGGAGGTCCACCGGGGAGCTGTTTTTT	CASSGSGRSTGELFF
TRBV12-3/TRBV12-4	TRBD1	TRBJ1-5	.	TGTGCCAGCAGTCAGGACAGGTGGGTTAGTGAGGATCAGCCCCAGCATTTT	CASSQDRWVSEDQPQHF
TRBV6-6	.	TRBJ1-5	many	TGTGCCAGCAGCTACGGGAGGGGCAATCAGCCCCAGCATTTT	CASSYGRGNQPQHF
TRBV18	.	TRBJ1-2	many	TGTGCCAGCTCATCGCCCGAGACCTACTATGGCTACACCTTC	CASSSPETYYGYTF
TRBV6-5	.	TRBJ1-2	many	TGTGCCAGCAGTTACGGGGGGCCTGGTTATGGCTACACCTTC	CASSYGGPGYGYTF
TRBV12-5	.	TRBJ1-1	many	TGTGCTAGTGGTTTGGGGCAAACAGGGATTCCGTTCTTT	CASGLGQTGIPFF
TRBV7-2	.	TRBJ1-3	.	TGTGCCAGCAGCTTAGCGCTAGGGTCCGGAAACACCATATATTTT	CASSLALGSGNTIYF
TRBV6-2/TRBV6-3	.	TRBJ2-1	.	TGTGCCAGCAGTTACCCCACGCCTTATGGTTACAATGAGCAGTTCTTC	CASSYPTPYGYNEQFF
TRBV7-2	.	TRBJ1-3	many	TGTGCCAGCAGCTTCGCCTTGGGCCGAAACACCATATATTTT	CASSFALGRNTIYF
TRBV6-2/TRBV6-3	.	TRBJ1-5	many	TGTGCCACCAAAACGGGACGGGATGGTCAGCCCCAGCATTTT	CATKTGRDGQPQHF
TRBV12-3/TRBV12-4	.	TRBJ2-3	many	TGTGCCAGCAGTTTAAGGGTCCGGCGCGGAGATACGCAGTATTTT	CASSLRVRRGDTQYF
TRBV7-3	TRBD1	TRBJ2-4	.	TGTGCCAGCAGCTTAACCGGACAGGGTCCAAACATTCAGTACTTC	CASSLTGQGPNIQYF
TRBV10-3	TRBD2	TRBJ2-3	many	TGTGCCATCAGTGAGTTTACTAGCGGCAACACAGATACGCAGTATTTT	CAISEFTSGNTDTQYF
TRBV6-6	.	TRBJ2-1	.	TGTGCCAGCAGTGTTGGCGGGGGCTACAGTGAGCAGTTCTTC	CASSVGGGYSEQFF
TRBV28	.	TRBJ2-3	.	TGTGCCAGCAGCCTGTTATATGGCACAGATACGCAGTATTTT	CASSLLYGTDTQYF
TRBV19	TRBD2	TRBJ2-6	few	TGTGCCAGTAGTAGGAGCGGGAGAGAGGCCGGGGCCAACGTCCTGACTTTC	CASSRSGREAGANVLTF
TRBV24-1	.	TRBJ2-1	few	TGTGCCACCTCTGACACCGTCTCCTACAATGAGCAGTTCTTC	CATSDTVSYNEQFF
TRBV19	.	TRBJ1-2	few	TGTGCCAGTCGATCTAACTATGGCTACACCTTC	CASRSNYGYTF
TRBV29-1	.	TRBJ2-3	.	TGCAGCGCCGGGGACGACACAGATACGCAGTATTTT	CSAGDDTDTQYF
TRBV20-1	TRBD1	TRBJ1-5	.	TGCAGTGCGCAGGGGGTGGGTCAGCCCCAGCATTTT	CSAQGVGQPQHF
TRBV10-3	.	TRBJ2-3	.	TGTGCCATCAGTGAGGTCCCGCGGATCGGCACAGATACGCAGTATTTT	CAISEVPRIGTDTQYF
TRBV20-1	TRBD2	TRBJ2-1	.	TGCAGTGCTAGAGCTAGGACTAGCGGGGGGACCTACAATGAGCAGTTCTTC	CSARARTSGGTYNEQFF
TRBV4-3	.	TRBJ1-1	few	TGCGCCAGCAGCCAAGATAGCCGCCACCCCTGGGTGAACACTGAAGCTTTCTTT	CASSQDSRHPWVNTEAFF
TRBV5-1	.	TRBJ2-1	many	TGCGCCAGCAGCGTAGCTAATGAGCAGTTCTTC	CASSVANEQFF
TRBV7-2	.	TRBJ2-4	.	TGTGCCAGCAGCCTTCCCCCCGTAGCCAAAAACATTCAGTACTTC	CASSLPPVAKNIQYF
TRBV10-3	TRBD2	TRBJ2-3	.	TGTGCCATCCTTGGGGGTAGCGGGACCTCAGGATCGGATACGCAGTATTTT	CAILGGSGTSGSDTQYF
TRBV27	.	TRBJ2-1	.	TGTGCCAGCAGTTTATCGCTGGGGGGTGCGCACAATGAGCAGTTCTTC	CASSLSLGGAHNEQFF
TRBV12-3/TRBV12-4	.	TRBJ2-3	many	TGTGCCAGCGGGAGGCGGGACCGCACAGATACGCAGTATTTT	CASGRRDRTDTQYF
TRBV6-4	.	TRBJ1-5	few	TGTGCCAGCAGTGCCACTTACAATCAGCCCCAGCATTTT	CASSATYNQPQHF
TRBV7-3	TRBD2	TRBJ2-1	.	TGTGCCAGCAGCTTCGGACTAGCGGGTGTTCCCCCCAGCTCCTACAATGAGCAGTTCTTC	CASSFGLAGVPPSSYNEQFF
TRBV7-9	.	TRBJ1-5	.	TGTGCCAGCAGCGCAGGGGCAGGGGATAGCAATCAGCCCCAGCATTTT	CASSAGAGDSNQPQHF
TRBV4-2	.	TRBJ2-1	.	TGTGCCAGCAGCCAAGATCGCCTAGCCCTCAATGAGCAGTTCTTC	CASSQDRLALNEQFF
TRBV20-1	TRBD2	TRBJ2-1	.	TGCAGTGCTCCGAGCGGGAGCTCCTACAATGAGCAGTTCTTC	CSAPSGSSYNEQFF
TRBV19	.	TRBJ1-1	.	TGTGCCAGTAACCCACAGGGAGGTGAAGCTTTCTTT	CASNPQGGEAFF
TRBV6-1	.	TRBJ1-6	few	TGTGCCAGCAGTGAATTTTCAGGGGACGACTCTAATTCACCCCTCCACTTT	CASSEFSGDDSNSPLHF
TRBV6-2/TRBV6-3	.	TRBJ1-5	.	TGTGCCAGCAGTAATGGTCAGCCCCAGCATTTT	CASSNGQPQHF
TRBV6-6	TRBD2	TRBJ2-7	.	TGTGCCAGCAAAAGACTAGCGGGAGCCTACGAGCAGTACTTC	CASKRLAGAYEQYF
TRBV7-2	TRBD1	TRBJ2-3	many	TGTGCCAGCAGCTGGTCTATGAGGGGGCAGGATACGCAGTATTTT	CASSWSMRGQDTQYF
TRBV20-1	.	TRBJ2-1	.	TGCAGTGCTAGGATACAGGCTCCGGGGCAGTTCTTC	CSARIQAPGQFF
TRBV2	.	TRBJ2-1	once	TGTGCCAGCAAGGGGAATGAGCAGTTCTTC	CASKGNEQFF
TRBV20-1	.	TRBJ1-2	few	TGCAGTGCTGTCGGAACAGGTTCTAACTATGGCTACACCTTC	CSAVGTGSNYGYTF
TRBV28	.	TRBJ2-3	few	TGTGCCAGCTGTACCTCGCGGGGCACAGATACGCAGTATTTT	CASCTSRGTDTQYF
TRBV11-2	TRBD2	TRBJ2-5	few	TGTGCCAGCAGCCCCGGACTAGCGGGAAGAGAGACCCAGTACTTC	CASSPGLAGRETQYF
TRBV20-1	.	TRBJ2-1	.	TGCAGCGCAGGGGGGAGCTCCTACAATGAGCAGTTCTTC	CSAGGSSYNEQFF
TRBV19	.	TRBJ2-3	.	TGTGCCAGTAGTAGTCTAGCGTCAAGCACAGATACGCAGTATTTT	CASSSLASSTDTQYF
TRBV7-3	.	TRBJ2-7	.	TGTGCAAGCAGCTTTCGGGGGAATGAGCAGTACTTC	CASSFRGNEQYF
TRBV7-9	TRBD1	TRBJ2-1	few	TGTGCCAGCAGCTCTGACGCAGGGACAGGCTACAATGAGCAGTTCTTC	CASSSDAGTGYNEQFF
TRBV7-2	TRBD2	TRBJ2-5	many	TGTGCCAGCAGCTTAGCCCCGCGGGAGAGCCACCAAGAGACCCAGTACTTC	CASSLAPRESHQETQYF
TRBV11-2	TRBD1	TRBJ1-2	few	TGTGCCAGCAGCAGACTCGGGACAGGGGGTCTACGCCCCTATGGCTACACCTTC	CASSRLGTGGLRPYGYTF
TRBV4-1	TRBD1	TRBJ1-5	few	TGCGCCAGCAGCCTCCGGGACAGGGGGCTGCCCCATCAGCCCCAGCATTTT	CASSLRDRGLPHQPQHF